These 26 T cell receptor beta chains came from one sample sequenced in a study of T-cell reconstitution after alpha-beta-depleted transplantation in children (dated by TCRdb to the mid-2010s). The library came from PCR. Sequencing relied on an Illumina HiSeq 2500. TCR libraries were prepared with molecular barcoding, using unique molecular identifiers to normalize TCRbeta repertoire quantification. TCRdb reprocessing: public reads trimmed at Q25 with fastp, clones called with MiXCR, in-frame beta chains kept. Every entry covers one CDR3 protein and lists the most common genes and DNA from its rows. For this sample the table gives under 75,000 distinct CDR3 sequences, of which approximately 10% were detected only once. 13% of the sample is taken by the ten largest. The sample's treatment or condition label is to be understood as: allogeneic hematopoietic cell transplantation with graft depleted of TCRalphabeta T cells and CD19 B cells.

The sample here was PBMCs, taken before TCRalphabeta/CD19-depleted stem cell transplant. These receptors were taken from a boy aged 10-17 years with acute myeloid leukemia, due to receive a stem cell transplant.

This clonotype was recorded a few times. The J gene is TRBJ2-1, the V gene TRBV7-9, with 9 bases aligning to TRBD2. Unmatched junction bases numbered 7, after V lost 5 bases and J lost 5 bases. The CDR3 covers 15 residues. Per the germline V gene, CDR1 is SEHNR and CDR2 is FQNEAQ (reference sequence). The DNA of the CDR3 is TGTGCCAGCAGCAAGAGGCGGGAGGGCGACAATGAGCAGTTCTTC. Translated, it gives CASSKRREGDNEQFF.

The V call is TRBV7-8, the J call TRBJ1-1, with a tentative D call TRBD1 (5 bases). Deletions cut 5 bases from V and 4 bases from J, with 20 bases between. The germline V gene encodes CDR1 SGHVS and CDR2 FQNEAQ. This CDR3 region has 16 residues. The CDR3 DNA follows: TGTGCCAGCAGCCCTCCGCTAGGCAGGGCTGCCACTGAAGCTTTCTTT. As protein: CASSPPLGRAATEAFF.

The table lists this clonotype with many counts. The gene calls are TRBV5-1 and TRBJ1-1; D is unresolved. V dropped 4 bases and J dropped 3 bases, with 10 bases sitting between them. The CDR3 totals 13 residues. CDR1 and CDR2 from the germline V gene are SGHRS and YFSETQ. CDR3 coding DNA: TGCGCCAGCAGCCTAGCTCGGCACACTGAAGCTTTCTTT. It codes for CASSLARHTEAFF.

The gene calls are TRBV6-6 and TRBJ2-7; 7 bases fit TRBD1. The CDR3 consists of 13 residues. The V segment lost 2 bases and the J segment 7 bases; nucleotides outside the gene matches: 5. Germline CDR1 reads MNHNY; CDR2 reads SVGAGI (reference sequence). The CDR3 region is CASSYRGPVEQYF. For the CDR3, the DNA is TGTGCCAGCAGTTACAGGGGGCCGGTGGAGCAGTACTTC.

This clonotype was counted ten times or more. Here the CDR3 reads CASSEFRGAGETQYF. CDR3 DNA sequence: TGTGCCAGCAGTGAATTTCGGGGGGCCGGGGAGACCCAGTACTTC. The rearrangement links TRBV25-1 to TRBJ2-5; a weak D match, TRBD2 (7 bases). The CDR3 contains 15 residues. Germline values: CDR1 MGHDK, CDR2 SYGVNS. The V and J ends lost 1 base and 5 bases respectively, with 14 bases between them.

Of note for this clonotype: This may be a read error: a much more frequent sequence differs by one nucleotide. This chain joins TRBV2 and TRBJ1-1; D might be TRBD1 (5 bases). The CDR3 spans 13 residues. CDR1 SNHLY and CDR2 FYNNEI come from the germline V gene. CDR3: CTSSQGLSTEAFF. The CDR3 nucleotides read TGTACCAGCAGCCAGGGATTATCCACTGAAGCTTTCTTT. Filled out from reference TRBV2 and TRBJ1-1, the complete variable domain reads EPEVTQTPSHQVTQMGQEVILRCVPISNHLYFYWYRQILGQKVEFLVSFYNNEISEKSEIFDDQFSVERPDGSNFTLKIRSTKLEDSAMYFCTSSQGLSTEAFFGQGTRLTVV.

This clonotype has at least ten counts. V and J are TRBV4-1 and TRBJ2-5; 8 bases are a match to TRBD1. CDR3 length: 15 amino acids. Per the germline V gene, CDR1 is MGHRA and CDR2 is YSYEKL. The V segment lost 1 base and the J segment 2 bases; nucleotides outside the gene matches: 3. The CDR3: CASSQVQGEQETQYF. DNA of the CDR3: TGCGCCAGCAGCCAAGTACAGGGGGAACAAGAGACCCAGTACTTC.

The chain uses TRBV6-5 and TRBJ1-5; 11 bases fit TRBD1. Germline loops: CDR1 MNHEY, CDR2 SVGAGI. CDR3 size: 15 residues. V dropped 5 bases and J dropped 9; count of bases not matched to a gene: 9. The CDR3 DNA follows: TGTGCCAGCAGTCCCGGACAGGGGGCTGGGGGGCCCCAGCATTTT. Its protein is CASSPGQGAGGPQHF.

This clonotype was detected ten times or more. The gene calls are TRBV3-1 and TRBJ2-1; perhaps D is TRBD1 or TRBD2 (5 bases each). CDR1 is LGHDT, CDR2 YNNKEL, per germline (reference sequence). V was trimmed by 1 base and J by 4 bases, leaving 11 bases between them. The CDR3 runs 15 residues. The CDR3 DNA sequence: TGTGCCAGCAGCCAAGGGTCGGGGCTTTACAATGAGCAGTTCTTC. Its protein is CASSQGSGLYNEQFF.

Many counts were recorded for this clonotype. This sequence joins TRBV20-1 and TRBJ2-3; no clear D gene. The CDR3 loop spans 13 amino acids. CDR1 and CDR2 from the germline V gene are DFQATT and SNEGSKA (reference sequence). V lost 4 bases, J lost 3 bases, and 11 bases lay in between. CDR3 DNA sequence: TGCAGTGCTACTTTCCAGGTGACAGATACGCAGTATTTT. It yields the protein CSATFQVTDTQYF.

This clonotype was observed at least ten times. The chain has TRBV20-1 and TRBJ2-3, with no clear D. Deletions cut 4 bases from V and 0 bases from J, with 8 bases between. The length of the CDR3 is 13 residues. Per the germline V gene, CDR1 is DFQATT and CDR2 is SNEGSKA (reference sequence). Here the CDR3 reads CSATETSTDTQYF. The CDR3 nucleotides read TGCAGTGCTACCGAAACTAGCACAGATACGCAGTATTTT.

This clonotype was picked up many times. The rearrangement joins TRBV5-1 to TRBJ1-1; TRBD1 is a possible D gene (5 bases). CDR3 length: 13 residues. The V gene lost 0 bases and the J gene lost 7 bases, with 10 bases spanning the gap. Germline CDR1 reads SGHRS; CDR2 reads YFSETQ. The CDR3 reads CASSLGQGGEAFF. The CDR3 nucleotides read TGCGCCAGCAGCTTGGGGCAGGGAGGTGAAGCTTTCTTT.

This clonotype was detected ten times or more. The rearrangement uses TRBV5-1 and TRBJ1-2, with D perhaps TRBD1 (6 bases). CDR3 size: 17 residues. Germline CDR1 and CDR2: SGHRS and YFSETQ. Trimming cost V 3 bases and J 2 bases, with 20 bases left between them. CDR3: CASSSGAGSAANYGYTF. The CDR3, as DNA: TGCGCCAGCAGCTCAGGGGCCGGGTCGGCAGCCAACTATGGCTACACCTTC.

This clonotype was seen at least ten times. The chain couples TRBV27 to TRBJ1-6; a weak D match, TRBD1 (5 bases). CDR1 is MNHEY, CDR2 SMNVEV, per germline (reference sequence). The germline V and J ends were trimmed by 7 bases and 9 bases, with 13 bases remaining between them. This CDR3 has 13 amino acids. CDR3 DNA: TGTGCCAGCAACCCGGGAGGGGTTTCACCCCTCCACTTT. It codes for CASNPGGVSPLHF.

This clonotype was found many times. V gene TRBV5-1 combines with J gene TRBJ2-3; D not resolved. This CDR3 is 14 amino acids long. In germline, CDR1 is SGHRS, CDR2 YFSETQ. V was clipped by 5 bases and J by 2 bases, with 12 bases between them. In nucleotides, the CDR3 is TGCGCCAGCAGATTACTACAAGTCACAGATACGCAGTATTTT. Its translation is CASRLLQVTDTQYF.

This clonotype was seen at least ten times. The V and J genes are TRBV5-1 and TRBJ2-3, with TRBD2 as a possible D gene (6 bases). V was trimmed by 0 bases and J by 0 bases, leaving 17 bases between them. Germline V lookup: CDR1 SGHRS, CDR2 YFSETQ. The CDR3 covers 18 residues. The CDR3 bases are TGCGCCAGCAGCTTGGCTGGGAGGCCAGTTAATAGCACAGATACGCAGTATTTT. It is translated as CASSLAGRPVNSTDTQYF.

This clonotype was observed at least ten times. The J gene is TRBJ1-5, the V gene TRBV27; D not resolved. V lost 4 bases and J lost 9, with 13 bases in between. From germline, CDR1 is MNHEY and CDR2 SMNVEV (reference sequence). The CDR3 loop spans 13 amino acids. CDR3 sequence reads: CASSSPPSGPQHF. The CDR3 DNA follows: TGTGCCAGCAGTTCCCCACCCTCTGGGCCCCAGCATTTT.

This clonotype was observed at least ten times. This sequence joins TRBV5-1 and TRBJ2-5, with 9 bases lining up with TRBD2. The trim removed 1 base at V and 5 bases at J, leaving 9 bases unmatched. The CDR3 contains 16 residues. In germline, CDR1 is SGHRS, CDR2 YFSETQ. The CDR3 loop reads CASSLSPAGGPETQYF. The CDR3 DNA is TGCGCCAGCAGCTTGTCTCCAGCGGGAGGCCCGGAGACCCAGTACTTC. Together with reference TRBV5-1 and TRBJ2-5, the CDR3 gives the full variable domain: KAGVTQTPRYLIKTRGQQVTLSCSPISGHRSVSWYQQTPGQGLQFLFEYFSETQRNKGNFPGRFSGRQFSNSRSEMNVSTLELGDSALYLCASSLSPAGGPETQYFGPGTRLLVL.

At least ten counts were recorded for this clonotype. This rearrangement joins TRBV29-1 to TRBJ1-3, with D perhaps TRBD1 (6 bases). V dropped 3 bases and J dropped 6 bases, with 15 bases sitting between them. CDR3 length: 14 residues. CDR1 is SQVTM, CDR2 ANQGSEA, per germline. CDR3 sequence: CSVEIQGAENTIYF. CDR3 bases: TGCAGCGTTGAGATACAGGGTGCGGAAAACACCATATATTTT. Full variable domain (rest looked up from reference TRBV29-1 and TRBJ1-3): SAVISQKPSRDICQRGTSLTIQCQVDSQVTMMFWYRQQPGQSLTLIATANQGSEATYESGFVIDKFPISRPNLTFSTLTVSNMSPEDSSIYLCSVEIQGAENTIYFGEGSWLTVV.

Only a few counts were recorded for this clonotype. Here the CDR3 reads CASSQGTRDNQPQHF. The CDR3 DNA follows: TGTGCCAGCAGCCAGGGTACACGGGACAATCAGCCCCAGCATTTT. The chain couples TRBV3-1 to TRBJ1-5; D unresolved. The CDR3 is 15 residues long. In germline, CDR1 is LGHDT, CDR2 YNNKEL (reference sequence). The V end lost 3 bases, the J end lost 3 bases, and 12 bases lay between the germline ends.

This clonotype occurred many times. The chain combines TRBV7-2 with TRBJ1-2, with D hard to call. Germline CDR1 and CDR2: SGHTA and FQGNSA. CDR3 length: 11 residues. V dropped 2 bases and J dropped 6 bases, with 4 bases sitting between them. The CDR3 nucleotides are TGTGCCAGCAGCTTAAGTAATGGCTACACCTTC. Amino acids: CASSLSNGYTF. The full variable domain, its missing parts supplied by reference TRBV7-2 and TRBJ1-2, is GAGVSQSPSNKVTEKGKDVELRCDPISGHTALYWYRQSLGQGLEFLIYFQGNSAPDKSGLPSDRFSAERTGGSVSTLTIQRTQQEDSAVYLCASSLSNGYTFGSGTRLTVV.

The table lists this clonotype with many counts. The genes are TRBV2 and TRBJ1-5; the match to TRBD1 covers 7 bases. Germline V gene data show CDR1 as SNHLY and CDR2 as FYNNEI. The junction had 11 bases not matched to a gene; V was cut back by 6 bases and J by 0 bases. The CDR3 is 17 amino acids. The CDR3 region has the DNA TGTGCCAGCAGCCCCAGGCGACAGGGTCATAGCAATCAGCCCCAGCATTTT. This codes for CASSPRRQGHSNQPQHF.

This clonotype was seen at least ten times. The rearrangement uses TRBV3-1 and TRBJ2-5; TRBD1 or TRBD2 may be the D gene (5 bases each). The length of the CDR3 is 14 residues. V was pared by 4 bases and J by 1 base, with 10 bases between. Per the germline V gene, CDR1 is LGHDT and CDR2 is YNNKEL (reference sequence). The CDR3 DNA sequence: TGTGCCAGCAGCCCCCGGGGCGGCCAAGAGACCCAGTACTTC. Translating it yields CASSPRGGQETQYF.

This clonotype showed up many times. Written as DNA, the CDR3 is TGTGCCATCAGGGGAGGAAACTTCTATGGCTACACCTTC. This sequence encodes CAIRGGNFYGYTF. The chain employs TRBV10-3 and TRBJ1-2, with D unclear. The germline V gene has CDR1 ENHRY and CDR2 SYGVKD. The length of the CDR3 is 13 residues. V lost 6 bases and J lost 4, with 12 bases in between.

The rearrangement joins TRBV6-5 to TRBJ1-2, with TRBD1 matching over 10 bases. The J segment lost 7 bases and the V segment lost 3 bases, leaving 14 bases of the junction unmatched. This CDR3 is 17 amino acids long. The V gene's germline CDR1 is MNHEY and CDR2 SVGAGI. The CDR3 DNA sequence: TGTGCCAGCAGTTATCTGGGACAGGGGAGATATCGTCTTGGCTACACCTTC. Its translation: CASSYLGQGRYRLGYTF.

Many counts were recorded for this clonotype. The rearrangement links TRBV27 to TRBJ2-1, with D unresolved. The CDR3 is made up of 13 amino acids. V was shortened by 7 bases and J by 9 bases, with 16 bases between the two germline ends. The germline V gene has CDR1 MNHEY and CDR2 SMNVEV (reference sequence). The CDR3 DNA sequence: TGTGCCAGCACCTCTGGCTTATGGAGTGAGCAGTTCTTC. It yields the protein CASTSGLWSEQFF.